The rows below give T cell receptor beta chains drawn from one sample of a study of cytomegalovirus exposure and HLA in healthy donors. The table came from immunoSEQ multiplex PCR; TCRdb's copy has only in-frame clones and leaves some out. The repertoire includes about 190,000 clones, over 75% of them detected once, and 3.5% to 4% sits in the top ten. The sequenced sample was PBMCs. These receptors were collected from a man aged 50 to 59 in good health and CMV-seronegative. Both conserved end residues are trimmed from each CDR3.

V	length	J	CDR3
TRBV30	11	TRBJ2-5	AWSYRYQETQY
TRBV11-3	12	TRBJ2-7	ASSPSYGSYEQY
TRBV29-1	11	TRBJ2-7	SVKTLSSYEQY
TRBV2	12	TRBJ1-5	ASSKDNSNQPQH
TRBV15	12	TRBJ1-1	ATSRRWRNTEAF
TRBV14	12	TRBJ2-7	ASSHLDRTYEQY
TRBV7-9	12	TRBJ1-5	ASSADGGGEPQH
TRBV5-6	11	TRBJ1-4	ASSLDRDEKLF
TRBV7-2	10	TRBJ1-6	ASRLPPSPLH
TRBV6-5	11	TRBJ1-2	ASTLGGNYGYT
TRBV19	11	TRBJ2-7	ASSLGKSYEQY
TRBV7-9	15	TRBJ1-2	SSSLVAGIERDYGYT
TRBV11-2	13	TRBJ1-5	ASSSGQGRNQPQH
TRBV30	11	TRBJ1-4	AWSTGLGEKLF
TRBV2	13	TRBJ2-3	ASSSPPGSTDTQY
TRBV5-1	13	TRBJ1-2	ASSFSSGLIGGYT
TRBV2	19	TRBJ2-1	ASSETPSGSGNRGSYNEQF
TRBV5-1	14	TRBJ2-2	ASSLGDRGRSGELF
TRBV25-1	12	TRBJ1-6	ASTPGRRNSPLH
TRBV21-1	10	TRBJ1-2	ASRGRPYGYT
TRBV15	11	TRBJ2-7	ATSGTGAYEQY
TRBV9	11	TRBJ1-2	ASSTTGSYGYT
TRBV5-1	13	TRBJ1-1	ASSTRTGGETEAF
TRBV4-3	12	TRBJ2-7	ASSPEQGPGEQY
TRBV19	12	TRBJ2-1	ASGQASSYNEQF
TRBV15	14	TRBJ2-7	ATSRGAGGAVDEQY
TRBV7-2	13	TRBJ1-2	ASGLDPTNNYGYT